The present TCR beta chain was sequenced within a study of T cells in Graves' hyperthyroidism and ophthalmopathy. Study conclusions and caveats: In the blood, most expanded thyroid clonotypes above 0.001 appeared as well.

Researchers amplified the TCR beta CDR3 regions from RNA transcripts. HTBI primers were the set used in a first-round RT-PCR of the TCR CDR3. TCRdb ran MiXCR on the multiplex PCR reads and lists one entry per CDR3 protein. The top ten hold approximately 48% of the sample, which has around 490,000 distinct CDR3 sequences, 20% seen once. With respect to this clonotype: The antigen remains unidentified.

V was pared by 8 bases and J by 9 bases, with 19 bases of the junction left unmatched. Germline V gives CDR1 SGHAT, CDR2 FQNNGV. This CDR3 spans 19 amino acids. This chain links TRBV11-2 with TRBJ2-1; 16 positions agree with TRBD2. The receptor was derived from a man in his forties or fifties with Graves' ophthalmopathy. Source material: blood. CDR3 nucleotides: TGTGCCAGCGGATACCCCCCTACCGGGACTAGCGGGGGGGCCAGTGAGCAGTTCTTC. This translates into CASGYPPTGTSGGASEQFF.